Below, 5 T cell receptor beta chains from the same sample are listed, as sequenced in a study of T cells in tuberculosis. Sorting used thawed, overnight-rested PBMC stained with anti-CD3, a viability dye and GMM-loaded CD1B tetramer. C32 glucose monomycolate from Rhodococcus equi was loaded onto the CD1B tetramers. This table comes from immunoSEQ multiplex PCR, and its TCRdb copy is limited to in-frame clones, with some not included. The data contain roughly 59,000 clones, approximately 81% of them singletons. Sequenced: CD1b-GMM tetramer-negative cells sorted from PBMCs. The receptors come from an adult woman with latent tuberculosis.

The gene calls are TRBV7-7 and TRBJ2-5; 8 nucleotides agree with TRBD2. Germline CDR1 is SSHAT and CDR2 is FNYEAQ (reference sequence). The V and J ends lost 5 bases and 1 base, in that order; junction bases with no gene match: 3. This CDR3 is 14 amino acids long. CDR3 sequence: CASSPTSGQETQYF. The CDR3 DNA reads TGTGCCAGCAGCCCCACTAGCGGCCAAGAGACCCAGTACTTC. Full variable domain (remainder filled in from reference TRBV7-7 and TRBJ2-5): GAGVSQSPRYKVTKRGQDVTLRCDPISSHATLYWYQQALGQGPEFLTYFNYEAQPDKSGLPSDRFSAERPEGSISTLTIQRTEQRDSAMYRCASSPTSGQETQYFGPGTRLLVL.

This clone was counted only a few times. J is TRBJ2-3 and V is TRBV6-6, with 9 bases identical to TRBD2. The junction had 10 bases not matched to a gene; V was cut back by 6 bases and J by 3 bases. CDR1 is MNHNY and CDR2 is SVGAGI in the germline V gene (reference sequence). The CDR3 contains 16 residues. CDR3 region: CASSLKAGGGTDTQYF. The CDR3 DNA sequence: TGTGCCAGCAGCTTAAAAGCGGGGGGCGGGACAGATACGCAGTATTTT.

With regard to this clone: Germline is not matched at one junction end, which may reflect a read error. The chain is built from TRBV15 and TRBJ2-1; 9 bases line up with TRBD2. This CDR3 is built from 14 residues. The V gene's germline CDR1 is LNHNV and CDR2 YYDKDF (reference sequence). This CDR3 reads CATRRAGGSNEQFF. Written as DNA, the CDR3 is TGTGCCACCAGAAGAGCGGGGGGCAGCAATGAGCAGTTCTTC.

The chain carries TRBV4-3 and TRBJ1-1; a weak D match, TRBD1 (6 bases). V was trimmed by 4 bases and J by 4 bases, leaving 16 bases between them. CDR3 length: 15 residues. Germline assignment: CDR1 LGHNA and CDR2 YSLEER. This chain's CDR3 is CASSPRGQGLTEAFF. In nucleotides, the CDR3 is TGCGCCAGCAGCCCCCGGGGCCAGGGGCTCACTGAAGCTTTCTTT.

This clone occurred a few times. V is TRBV19 and J is TRBJ1-1; 7 nucleotides match TRBD1. Trimming took 5 bases from V and 5 from J; bases not matched to a gene: 8. Germline-derived CDR1 and CDR2 are LNHDA and SQIVND (reference sequence). This CDR3 has 14 amino acids. This CDR3 is CASSAQYRGTEAFF. The CDR3 coding sequence is TGTGCCAGTAGTGCACAATACAGGGGTACTGAAGCTTTCTTT.